This T cell receptor beta chain derives from a study of cytomegalovirus exposure and HLA in healthy donors. As for the study in general: The approximately 690 first-cohort repertoires and the approximately 110 validation repertoires shared the same platform, a later analysis reported. Findings and limits, study-wide: Cytomegalovirus association was assigned to about 150 TCR beta chains.

Trimming removed 8 bases at V and 8 bases at J, with 10 bases between. This CDR3 is built from 11 residues. Germline CDR1 is LNHNV and CDR2 is YYDKDF (reference sequence). The table came from immunoSEQ multiplex PCR; TCRdb's copy has only in-frame clones and leaves some out. Of nearly 80,000 clones in the sample, roughly 93% were seen once. The count of this clone is one. Its cognate antigen is unknown. The donors were part of the validation cohort of roughly 130 subjects. That cohort was separate from the first cohort, which comprised several hundred subjects. The source of this sequence is a woman in her thirties in good health and CMV-seronegative. V and J are TRBV15 and TRBJ1-3; D ambiguous. The sample taken for sequencing was PBMCs. The CDR3 protein is CATEGYDTIYF. The DNA for the CDR3 is TGTGCCACCGAGGGTTACGACACCATATATTTT.